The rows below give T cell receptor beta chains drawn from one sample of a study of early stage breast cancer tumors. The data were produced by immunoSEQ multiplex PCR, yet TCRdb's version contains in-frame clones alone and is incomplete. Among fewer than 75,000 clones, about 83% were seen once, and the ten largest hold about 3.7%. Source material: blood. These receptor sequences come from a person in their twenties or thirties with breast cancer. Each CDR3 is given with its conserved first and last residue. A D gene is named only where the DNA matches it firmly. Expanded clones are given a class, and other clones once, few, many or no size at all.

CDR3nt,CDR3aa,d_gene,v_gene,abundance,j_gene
TGTGCCAGCAGCCAAGGGACTAGCGCCTACTACGAGCAGTACTTC,CASSQGTSAYYEQYF,TRBD2,TRBV7-6,-,TRBJ2-7
TGTGCCTGGACTCTTGGGTCAGATACGCAGTATTTT,CAWTLGSDTQYF,-,TRBV30,-,TRBJ2-3
TGTGCCAGCAGCTTGGGCCCCCCCACTAGCGGGAGGCTGGGGGAGCAGTACTTC,CASSLGPPTSGRLGEQYF,TRBD2,TRBV5-4,-,TRBJ2-7
TGTGCCAGCAGGAAAGGACTAGCGGGAGATAGCCCTTCCTACAATGAGCAGTTCTTC,CASRKGLAGDSPSYNEQFF,TRBD2,TRBV7-3,-,TRBJ2-1
TGTGCCAGCAGTGTACCCCGGATTAGCGGGAGGGGGGGCAATGAGCAGTTCTTC,CASSVPRISGRGGNEQFF,TRBD2,TRBV6-1,-,TRBJ2-1
TGTGCCTGGAGTGTCTGGGGAGAGAGCTCCTACGAGCAGTACTTC,CAWSVWGESSYEQYF,-,TRBV30,-,TRBJ2-7
TGCAGCGTTGAACGGGGGGGCGGATCTTCCTACGAGCAGTACTTC,CSVERGGGSSYEQYF,TRBD2,TRBV29-1,-,TRBJ2-7
TGTGCCAGCAGCTTAGTCGGCCTAGCTAACTATGGCTACACCTTC,CASSLVGLANYGYTF,-,TRBV11-2,once,TRBJ1-2
TGTGCCAGCAGCTTCGAACAGGGGATAATCCAAGAGACCCAGTACTTC,CASSFEQGIIQETQYF,TRBD1,TRBV7-7,once,TRBJ2-5
TGTGCCAGCAGCTTTTCGGGATTCAGTGATCCGGGTCCGTTCTTC,CASSFSGFSDPGPFF,-,TRBV7-2,-,TRBJ2-1
TGTGCCAGCAGCTTGGGCGGGAGGGCCACAGATACGCAGTATTTT,CASSLGGRATDTQYF,TRBD2,TRBV11-2,-,TRBJ2-3
TGTGCCAGCAGCCCTCGGGAAACTGAAGCTTTCTTT,CASSPRETEAFF,-,TRBV7-6,few,TRBJ1-1
TGTGCCAGCAGCTCATCAAGCGGAAGAATCCTCTTAGAGCAGTACTTC,CASSSSSGRILLEQYF,-,TRBV7-2,-,TRBJ2-7
TGCAGCGTCAAAGGGGGATCCCTAGCGGGAGGGTACAATGAGCAGTTCTTC,CSVKGGSLAGGYNEQFF,TRBD2,TRBV29-1,-,TRBJ2-1
TGTGCCAGCAGCCGCGGGACAGCCTACGAGCAGTACTTC,CASSRGTAYEQYF,-,TRBV7-6,-,TRBJ2-7
TGTGCCAGCAGTAAAGTTTCGGCAGACTATGGCTACACCTTC,CASSKVSADYGYTF,-,TRBV27,once,TRBJ1-2
TGTGCCAGCACACCCCGGACTAGCGCCTCCTACGAGCAGTACTTC,CASTPRTSASYEQYF,TRBD2,TRBV25-1,few,TRBJ2-7
TGCGCCAGCAGCCATTTGGGGGGAGGGGAGACCCAGTACTTC,CASSHLGGGETQYF,TRBD2,TRBV4-1,-,TRBJ2-5
TGTGCCAGCAGCCCCAGGACTAGCGGGGAGAAGGAGCTGTTTTTT,CASSPRTSGEKELFF,TRBD2,TRBV9,-,TRBJ2-2
TGCGCCAGCAGCCCGCCAGGGGCGGGAGGAACCACCGGGGAGCTGTTTTTT,CASSPPGAGGTTGELFF,TRBD2,TRBV4-1,few,TRBJ2-2
TGTGCCAGCAGTTCGGGAGTTAGGGATACGCAGTATTTT,CASSSGVRDTQYF,-,TRBV27,once,TRBJ2-3
TGTGCCAGCAGGGGGGACTACGACCAAGAGACCCAGTACTTC,CASRGDYDQETQYF,TRBD2,TRBV27,-,TRBJ2-5
TGTGCCAGCAGTGACTCGAGTGGGGGCGCGGGCACAGATACGCAGTATTTT,CASSDSSGGAGTDTQYF,-,TRBV6-4,-,TRBJ2-3
TGCGCCAGCAGGCAAGGAGTGACAGTAAACACTGAAGCTTTCTTT,CASRQGVTVNTEAFF,-,TRBV4-1,-,TRBJ1-1
TGTGCCAGCAGTGAAGCCCGTAATGAAAAACTGTTTTTT,CASSEARNEKLFF,-,TRBV6-1,-,TRBJ1-4
TGCGCCAGCAGCCAAGCCACATCTCGGTACGAGCAGTACTTC,CASSQATSRYEQYF,-,TRBV4-1,few,TRBJ2-7
TGTGCCAGCAGCCAACACAGGGGAAGCTACACCTTC,CASSQHRGSYTF,TRBD1,TRBV16,-,TRBJ1-2
TGTGCCAGCAACAGGGGACAAACTAATGAAAAACTGTTTTTT,CASNRGQTNEKLFF,TRBD1,TRBV7-9,once,TRBJ1-4